The 7 T cell receptor beta chains presented below share a single source sample, sequenced in a study of OX40 agonist ivuxolimab in advanced cancers. The protocol was immunoSEQ multiplex PCR, while the TCRdb copy is restricted to in-frame clones and leaves out a portion. In the table there are tens of thousands of clones, 75% to 90% of which are singletons. This specimen consisted of CD4+ or CD8+ T cells sorted from blood, obtained in a trial of the OX40 agonist ivuxolimab. The receptors here all came from an adult with an advanced solid tumor such as melanoma, head and neck, liver or kidney cancer.

This rearrangement joins TRBV9 to TRBJ2-7; 7 positions agree with TRBD2. CDR1 is SGDLS and CDR2 is YYNGEE in the germline V gene. Trimming cost V 3 bases and J 2 bases; bases outside gene matches: 5. The CDR3 runs to 14 residues. The DNA for the CDR3 is TGTGCCAGCAGCGCAGGCGGGGGAACCTACGAGCAGTACTTC. Translating it yields CASSAGGGTYEQYF.

V usage is TRBV4-2 and J usage is TRBJ2-7, with 8 positions matching TRBD2. J gave up 0 bases and V 3 bases, and 7 bases lay outside the gene matches. CDR1 is LGHNA, CDR2 YNFKEQ, per germline. CDR3 length: 16 amino acids. The chain's CDR3 is CASSHGSSGLSYEQYF. CDR3 DNA sequence: TGTGCCAGCAGCCACGGTTCTAGCGGGCTCTCCTACGAGCAGTACTTC.

The chain has TRBV11-2 and TRBJ2-7; 7 nucleotides align to TRBD2. The germline V gene has CDR1 SGHAT and CDR2 FQNNGV. This CDR3 is 14 amino acids long. The ends lost 3 bases at V and 2 bases at J; junction bases unmatched: 4. The CDR3 sequence: CASSFGAGPYEQYF. In DNA form, the CDR3 reads TGTGCCAGCAGCTTTGGAGCGGGACCCTACGAGCAGTACTTC.

The chain carries TRBV18 and TRBJ2-7; D not resolved. The V gene's germline CDR1 is KGHSH and CDR2 LQKENI. The CDR3 consists of 13 residues. V was clipped by 2 bases and J by 2 bases, with 7 bases between them. The CDR3 here is CASSPGLAYEQYF. The CDR3 DNA reads TGTGCCAGCTCACCAGGGCTGGCCTACGAGCAGTACTTC. The variable domain in full, with the rest retrieved from reference TRBV18 and TRBJ2-7, is NAGVMQNPRHLVRRRGQEARLRCSPMKGHSHVYWYRQLPEEGLKFMVYLQKENIIDESGMPKERFSAEFPKEGPSILRIQQVVRGDSAAYFCASSPGLAYEQYFGPGTRLTVT.

This sequence joins TRBV11-2 and TRBJ2-2; 9 nucleotides align to TRBD1. The V segment lost 0 bases and the J segment 3 bases; nucleotides outside the gene matches: 8. The CDR3 is 18 amino acids. Germline values: CDR1 SGHAT, CDR2 FQNNGV. The chain's CDR3 is CASSLDLGTGRDTGELFF. The CDR3 region has the DNA TGTGCCAGCAGCTTAGATCTGGGGACAGGGAGGGACACCGGGGAGCTGTTTTTT.

The chain recombines TRBV7-8 with TRBJ2-3, with D possibly being TRBD2 (5 bases). The germline V and J ends were trimmed by 2 bases and 1 base, with 10 bases remaining between them. Germline values: CDR1 SGHVS, CDR2 FQNEAQ. CDR3 length equals 15 residues. The CDR3 loop is CASSLRGMGTDTQYF. The CDR3 DNA reads as TGTGCCAGCAGCTTAAGAGGGATGGGCACAGATACGCAGTATTTT.

This sequence joins TRBV7-9 and TRBJ2-7, with TRBD1 identical over 8 bases. This CDR3 is 15 amino acids long. Germline lookup yields CDR1 SEHNR and CDR2 FQNEAQ (reference sequence). The junction had 8 bases not matched to a gene; V was cut back by 1 base and J by 6 bases. The CDR3 region is CASSLGQGARSEQYF. The CDR3 DNA is TGTGCCAGCAGCTTAGGGCAGGGGGCGCGAAGCGAGCAGTACTTC.